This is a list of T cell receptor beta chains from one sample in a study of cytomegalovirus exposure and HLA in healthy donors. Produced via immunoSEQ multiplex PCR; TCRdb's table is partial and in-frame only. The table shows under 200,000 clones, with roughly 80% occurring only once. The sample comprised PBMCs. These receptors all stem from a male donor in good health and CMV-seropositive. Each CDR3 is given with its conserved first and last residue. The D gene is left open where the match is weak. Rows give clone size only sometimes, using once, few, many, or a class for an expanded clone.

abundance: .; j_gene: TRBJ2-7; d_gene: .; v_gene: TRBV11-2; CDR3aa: CASSSPLDTFYEQYF; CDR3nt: TGTGCCAGCAGCTCCCCCCTCGACACCTTCTACGAGCAGTACTTC
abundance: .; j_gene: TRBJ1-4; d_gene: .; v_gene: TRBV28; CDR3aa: CASSPSGAKVEKLFF; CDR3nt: TGTGCCAGCAGTCCCTCAGGGGCCAAGGTTGAAAAACTGTTTTTT
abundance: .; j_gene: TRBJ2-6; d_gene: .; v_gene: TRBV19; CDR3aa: CASKEQGARGANGLTF; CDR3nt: TGTGCCAGTAAAGAACAGGGGGCGCGGGGGGCCAACGGCCTGACTTTC
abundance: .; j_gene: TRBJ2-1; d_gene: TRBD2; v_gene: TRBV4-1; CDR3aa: CASSQGATSGREKQFF; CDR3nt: TGCGCCAGCAGCCAAGGGGCCACTAGCGGGAGGGAAAAGCAGTTCTTC
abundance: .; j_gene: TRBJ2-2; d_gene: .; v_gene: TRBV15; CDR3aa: CATSRKGAGGTGELFF; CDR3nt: TGTGCCACCAGCAGAAAAGGGGCCGGGGGCACCGGGGAGCTGTTTTTT
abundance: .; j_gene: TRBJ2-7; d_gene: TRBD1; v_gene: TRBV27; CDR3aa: CASAGTASYEQYF; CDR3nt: TGTGCCAGCGCCGGGACAGCCTCCTACGAGCAGTACTTC
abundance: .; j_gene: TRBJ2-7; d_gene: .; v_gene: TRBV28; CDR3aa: CASRDTRSYEQYF; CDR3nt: TGTGCCAGCAGGGACACGCGGTCCTACGAGCAGTACTTC
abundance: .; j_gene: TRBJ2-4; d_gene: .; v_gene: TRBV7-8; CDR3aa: CASSFSGTKNIQYF; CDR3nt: TGTGCCAGCAGCTTCTCGGGGACCAAAAACATTCAGTACTTC
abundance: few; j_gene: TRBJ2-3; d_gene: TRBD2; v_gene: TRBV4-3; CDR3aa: CASSLIAGGADTQYF; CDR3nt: TGCGCCAGCAGTCTTATAGCGGGGGGGGCAGATACGCAGTATTTT
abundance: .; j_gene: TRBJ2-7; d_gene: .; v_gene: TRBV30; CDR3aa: CAWTTGSYEQYF; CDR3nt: TGTGCCTGGACTACCGGGAGCTACGAGCAGTACTTC
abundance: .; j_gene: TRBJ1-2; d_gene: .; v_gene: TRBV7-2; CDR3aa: CASSLALTASGYGYTF; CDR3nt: TGTGCCAGCAGCTTAGCCTTGACAGCTTCTGGCTATGGCTACACCTTC
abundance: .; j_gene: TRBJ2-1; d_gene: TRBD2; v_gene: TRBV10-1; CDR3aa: CATTGGPGYEQFF; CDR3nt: TGCGCCACAACGGGGGGGCCCGGGTATGAGCAGTTCTTC
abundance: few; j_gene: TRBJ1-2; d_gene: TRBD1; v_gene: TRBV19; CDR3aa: CASSIQGADYGYTF; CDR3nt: TGTGCCAGTAGCATACAGGGGGCTGACTATGGCTACACCTTC
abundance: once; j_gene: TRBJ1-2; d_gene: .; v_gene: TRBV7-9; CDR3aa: CASSLGATNYGYTF; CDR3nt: TGTGCCAGCAGCTTAGGCGCAACTAACTATGGCTACACCTTC
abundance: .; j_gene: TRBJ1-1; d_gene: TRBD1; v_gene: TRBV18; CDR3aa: CASSPPTTGSAFF; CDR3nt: TGTGCCAGCTCACCACCGACGACAGGGTCAGCTTTCTTT
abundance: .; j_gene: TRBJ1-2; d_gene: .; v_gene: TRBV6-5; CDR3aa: CASKMGGGHYGYTF; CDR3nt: TGTGCCAGCAAAATGGGGGGAGGCCACTATGGCTACACCTTC
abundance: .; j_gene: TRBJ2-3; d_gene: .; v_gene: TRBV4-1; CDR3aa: CASSQVAGGDTQYF; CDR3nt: TGCGCCAGCAGCCAAGTAGCCGGGGGAGATACGCAGTATTTT
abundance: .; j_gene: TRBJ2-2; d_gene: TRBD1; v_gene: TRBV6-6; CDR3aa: CASSRGQGSNTGELFF; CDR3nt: TGTGCCAGCAGCCGGGGACAGGGTTCGAACACCGGGGAGCTGTTTTTT
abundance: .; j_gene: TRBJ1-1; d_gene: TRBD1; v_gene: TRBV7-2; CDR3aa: CASSIQGAPTEAFF; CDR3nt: TGTGCCAGCAGCATACAGGGGGCGCCCACTGAAGCTTTCTTT
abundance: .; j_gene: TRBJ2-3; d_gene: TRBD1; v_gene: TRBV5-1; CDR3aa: CASSSRGGTPSYTQYF; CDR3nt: TGCGCCAGCAGCTCCAGAGGGGGCACTCCTAGTTATACGCAGTATTTT
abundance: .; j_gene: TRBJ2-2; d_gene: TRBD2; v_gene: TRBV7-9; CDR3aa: CASSPRGTNTGELFF; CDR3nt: TGTGCCAGCAGCCCGCGGGGGACCAACACCGGGGAGCTGTTTTTT
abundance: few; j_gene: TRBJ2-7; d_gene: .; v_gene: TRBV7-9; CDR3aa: CASSLVLGLTSEQYF; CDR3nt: TGTGCCAGCAGCTTAGTACTGGGGTTAACTAGCGAGCAGTACTTC
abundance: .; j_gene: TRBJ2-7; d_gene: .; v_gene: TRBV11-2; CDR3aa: CASSLVDQRVYEQYF; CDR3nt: TGTGCCAGCAGCTTAGTAGACCAGCGGGTCTACGAGCAGTACTTC
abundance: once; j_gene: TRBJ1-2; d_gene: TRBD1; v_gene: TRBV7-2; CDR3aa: CASSSQQGASGYTF; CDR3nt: TGTGCCAGCAGCTCACAACAGGGGGCGTCGGGCTACACCTTC
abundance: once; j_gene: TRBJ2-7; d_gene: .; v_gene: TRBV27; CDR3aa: CASSSRVSFNTGGGQYF; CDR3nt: TGTGCCAGCAGTTCGAGAGTTTCATTTAATACTGGAGGTGGGCAGTACTTC
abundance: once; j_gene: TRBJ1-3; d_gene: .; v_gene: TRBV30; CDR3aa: CAWSAVLSGNTIYF; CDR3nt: TGTGCCTGGAGTGCAGTGCTCTCTGGAAACACCATATATTTT
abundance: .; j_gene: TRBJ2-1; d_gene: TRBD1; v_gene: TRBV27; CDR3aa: CASTPGAGGWDEQFF; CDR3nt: TGTGCCAGCACCCCTGGGGCAGGGGGTTGGGATGAGCAGTTCTTC
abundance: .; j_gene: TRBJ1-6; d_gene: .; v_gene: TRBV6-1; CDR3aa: CASSDRRGNSPLHF; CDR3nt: TGTGCCAGCAGTGATAGGAGGGGAAATTCACCCCTCCACTTT
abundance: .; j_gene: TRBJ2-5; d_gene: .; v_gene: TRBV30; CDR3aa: CAWSVDGQETQYF; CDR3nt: TGTGCCTGGAGTGTGGATGGGCAGGAGACCCAGTACTTC
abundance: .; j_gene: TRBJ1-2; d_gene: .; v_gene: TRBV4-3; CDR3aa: CASSQEARWSYGYTF; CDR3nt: TGCGCCAGCAGCCAAGAAGCGAGATGGAGCTATGGCTACACCTTC
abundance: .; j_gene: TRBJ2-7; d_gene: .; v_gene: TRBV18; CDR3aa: CASSPQGFTYEQYF; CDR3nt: TGTGCCAGCTCACCCCAGGGGTTTACCTACGAGCAGTACTTC
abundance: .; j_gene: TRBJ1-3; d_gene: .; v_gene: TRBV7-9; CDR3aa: CASSLATDPGNTIYF; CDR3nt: TGTGCCAGCAGCTTAGCGACAGACCCTGGAAACACCATATATTTT
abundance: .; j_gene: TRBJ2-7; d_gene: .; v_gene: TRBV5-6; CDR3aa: CASSLGTPYERYF; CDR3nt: TGTGCCAGCAGCTTGGGAACCCCCTACGAGCGGTACTTC
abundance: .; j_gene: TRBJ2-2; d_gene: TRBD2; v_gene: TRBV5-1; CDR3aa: CASSSGGASTDSGELFF; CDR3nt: TGCGCCAGCAGCTCCGGGGGGGCTTCAACGGATTCCGGGGAGCTGTTTTTT
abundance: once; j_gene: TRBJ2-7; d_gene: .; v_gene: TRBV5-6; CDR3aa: CASSLGQARRYF; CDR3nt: TGTGCCAGCAGCTTGGGACAGGCGAGGCGGTACTTC
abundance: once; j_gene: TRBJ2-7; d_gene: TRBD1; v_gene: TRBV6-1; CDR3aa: CASSAGGWDEQYF; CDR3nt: TGTGCCAGCAGTGCAGGGGGATGGGACGAGCAGTACTTC
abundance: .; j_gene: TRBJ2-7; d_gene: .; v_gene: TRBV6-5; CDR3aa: CASSFKTPYEQYF; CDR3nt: TGTGCCAGCAGTTTCAAGACACCCTACGAGCAGTACTTC
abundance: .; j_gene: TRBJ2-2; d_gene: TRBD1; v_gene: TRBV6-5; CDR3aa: CASSYAATGGTGELFF; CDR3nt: TGTGCCAGCAGTTACGCCGCGACAGGGGGGACCGGGGAGCTGTTTTTT
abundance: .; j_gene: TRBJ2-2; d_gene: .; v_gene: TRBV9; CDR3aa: CASTLANTGELFF; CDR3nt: TGTGCCAGCACACTAGCGAACACCGGGGAGCTGTTTTTT
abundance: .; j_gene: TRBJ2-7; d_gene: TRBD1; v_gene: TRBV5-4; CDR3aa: CASSLGGGRNSYEQYF; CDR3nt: TGTGCCAGCAGCTTGGGAGGGGGCAGGAACTCCTACGAGCAGTACTTC
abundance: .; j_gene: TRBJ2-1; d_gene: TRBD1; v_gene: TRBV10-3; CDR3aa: CAIRGTGGDEQFF; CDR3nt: TGTGCCATCAGGGGGACAGGGGGCGATGAGCAGTTCTTC
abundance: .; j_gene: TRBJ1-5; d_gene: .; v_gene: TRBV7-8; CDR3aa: CASSLAQGRRQPQHF; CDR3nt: TGTGCCAGCAGCTTAGCACAGGGCCGTCGTCAGCCCCAGCATTTT
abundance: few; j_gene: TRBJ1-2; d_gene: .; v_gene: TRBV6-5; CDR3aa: CASREGRPSGGYTF; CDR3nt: TGTGCCAGCAGAGAAGGACGTCCTTCAGGGGGCTACACCTTC
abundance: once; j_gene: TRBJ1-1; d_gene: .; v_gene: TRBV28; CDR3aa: CASLDWGGRNTEAFF; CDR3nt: TGTGCCAGCCTAGACTGGGGGGGGAGGAACACTGAAGCTTTCTTT
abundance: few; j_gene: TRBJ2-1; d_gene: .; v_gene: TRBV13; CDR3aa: CASSLLWRGNQQFF; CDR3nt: TGTGCCAGCAGCTTATTATGGCGGGGTAATCAGCAGTTCTTC
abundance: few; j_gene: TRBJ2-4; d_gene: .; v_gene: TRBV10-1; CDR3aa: CASSAAVGWAKNIQYF; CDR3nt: TGCGCCAGCAGTGCTGCGGTCGGTTGGGCCAAAAACATTCAGTACTTC
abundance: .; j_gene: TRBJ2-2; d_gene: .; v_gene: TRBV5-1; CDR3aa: CASSWGLGRGTGELFF; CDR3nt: TGCGCCAGCAGCTGGGGACTCGGGAGAGGCACCGGGGAGCTGTTTTTT
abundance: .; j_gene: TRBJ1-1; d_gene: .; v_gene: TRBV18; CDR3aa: CASSPPNRPASNTEAFF; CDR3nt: TGTGCCAGCTCACCACCGAATCGGCCAGCTAGCAACACTGAAGCTTTCTTT
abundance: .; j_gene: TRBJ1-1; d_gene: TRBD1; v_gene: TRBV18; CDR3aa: CASSRGQGAHTEAFF; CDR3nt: TGTGCCAGCTCACGAGGACAGGGGGCTCACACTGAAGCTTTCTTT
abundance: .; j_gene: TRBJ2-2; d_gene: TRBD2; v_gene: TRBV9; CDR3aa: CASSVAPSGSGTGELFF; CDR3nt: TGTGCCAGCAGCGTAGCCCCTAGCGGGAGTGGCACCGGGGAGCTGTTTTTT
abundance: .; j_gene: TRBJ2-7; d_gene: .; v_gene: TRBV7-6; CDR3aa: CASSLSYANYEQYF; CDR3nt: TGTGCCAGCAGCCTTTCGTATGCGAACTACGAGCAGTACTTC
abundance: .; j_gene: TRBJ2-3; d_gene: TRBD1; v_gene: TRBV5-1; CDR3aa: CASSLGDRSRTDTQYF; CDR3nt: TGCGCCAGCAGCTTGGGGGACAGATCCCGCACAGATACGCAGTATTTT
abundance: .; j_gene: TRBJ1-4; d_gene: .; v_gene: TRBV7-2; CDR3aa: CASSLGTDRMGWMFF; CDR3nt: TGTGCCAGCAGCCTTGGAACAGACAGAATGGGATGGATGTTTTTT